This TCR beta chain was obtained from a study of cytomegalovirus exposure and HLA in healthy donors. This PCR relied on a set of 60 Vbeta primers and 13 Jbeta primers. TCRdb's copy holds only in-frame clones and misses some; the assay was immunoSEQ multiplex PCR. The table has 95,000 to 100,000 clones, 75% to 90% seen once; the top ten hold approximately 3.6%. Germline V CDR1 and CDR2: MNHEY, SVGAGI. The germline V and J ends were trimmed by 6 bases and 7 bases, with 19 bases remaining between them. The CDR3 covers 15 residues. Input material: PBMCs. This chain links TRBV6-5 with TRBJ2-1, with D tentatively TRBD2 (6 bases). The sequence was obtained from a young man in good health and CMV-seronegative. The CDR3 here is CASSRGTAQGNEQFF. DNA for the CDR3: TGTGCCAGCAGCCGGGGGACTGCCCAGGGAAATGAGCAGTTCTTC.